These T cell receptor beta chains were read from a single sample in a study of blood T cells in healthy people across ages. TCRdb reprocessed the 5' RACE reads via MiXCR and lists one record per CDR3 protein. This table has hundreds of thousands of distinct CDR3 sequences, around 48% appearing once. The sequencing sample was made of blood. The origin of the receptors is a young man in good health. Both conserved end residues are part of each CDR3. The order of the fields is CDR3 protein, CDR3 DNA, clone size, V gene, D gene, CDR3 length, J gene. D genes are given only for firm matches. Clone size is not always given. Where it is, it says once, few, many or a class for expanded clones.

CDR3: CASSQLAGGPVDTQYF
DNA: TGTGCCAGCAGCCAGCTAGCGGGGGGGCCCGTAGATACGCAGTATTTT
size: few
V: TRBV4-2
D: TRBD2
length: 16
J: TRBJ2-3

CDR3: CASSQVTSDETQYF
DNA: TGTGCCAGCAGCCAAGTGACTAGTGACGAGACCCAGTACTTC
size: .
V: TRBV14
D: .
length: 14
J: TRBJ2-5

CDR3: CASSTALEAEGTDTQYF
DNA: TGTGCCAGCAGCACCGCCCTGGAGGCGGAAGGCACAGATACGCAGTATTTT
size: .
V: TRBV6-1
D: .
length: 17
J: TRBJ2-3

CDR3: CASSPMGTNFYNEQFF
DNA: TGTGCCAGCAGTCCAATGGGGACAAACTTCTACAATGAGCAGTTCTTC
size: .
V: TRBV7-2
D: .
length: 16
J: TRBJ2-1

CDR3: CASSYSTGTETQYF
DNA: TGTGCCAGCAGTTACTCGACAGGGACTGAGACCCAGTACTTC
size: .
V: TRBV6-6
D: .
length: 14
J: TRBJ2-5

CDR3: CASSFTGGAGNEQFF
DNA: TGTGCCAGCAGTTTTACAGGGGGCGCGGGGAATGAGCAGTTCTTC
size: few
V: TRBV12-3/TRBV12-4
D: TRBD1
length: 15
J: TRBJ2-1

CDR3: CASSRQAGEKLFF
DNA: TGTGCCAGCAGCAGACAAGCCGGTGAAAAACTGTTTTTT
size: .
V: TRBV9
D: .
length: 13
J: TRBJ1-4

CDR3: CASSPAGDNEQFF
DNA: TGTGCCAGCAGTCCCGCGGGGGATAATGAGCAGTTCTTC
size: few
V: TRBV27
D: TRBD2
length: 13
J: TRBJ2-1

CDR3: CASGRGNYEQYF
DNA: TGTGCCAGCGGGCGGGGGAACTACGAGCAGTACTTC
size: few
V: TRBV12-3/TRBV12-4
D: TRBD2
length: 12
J: TRBJ2-7

CDR3: CASSPYDEQYF
DNA: TGTGCCAGCAGTCCATACGACGAGCAGTACTTC
size: many
V: TRBV2
D: .
length: 11
J: TRBJ2-7

CDR3: CASSLGTGVPELFF
DNA: TGCGCCAGCAGCCTGGGGACCGGGGTACCGGAACTGTTTTTT
size: .
V: TRBV5-1
D: .
length: 14
J: TRBJ1-4

CDR3: CASSQGQGLFSGGYTF
DNA: TGTGCCAGCAGCCAGGGACAGGGGCTTTTCTCGGGTGGCTACACCTTC
size: .
V: TRBV4-2
D: TRBD1
length: 16
J: TRBJ1-2

CDR3: CASSWGDRGATNEKLFF
DNA: TGCGCCAGCAGCTGGGGAGACAGGGGAGCAACTAATGAAAAACTGTTTTTT
size: .
V: TRBV5-1
D: TRBD1
length: 17
J: TRBJ1-4

CDR3: CSVTAGGDEQFF
DNA: TGCAGCGTCACCGCCGGTGGGGATGAGCAGTTCTTC
size: .
V: TRBV29-1
D: .
length: 12
J: TRBJ2-1

CDR3: CASAWERNNSPLHF
DNA: TGTGCCAGCGCATGGGAGCGGAATAATTCACCCCTCCACTTT
size: .
V: TRBV28
D: .
length: 14
J: TRBJ1-6

CDR3: CASSLESSGGVKQETQYF
DNA: TGTGCCAGCAGCTTAGAGTCTAGCGGGGGGGTCAAGCAAGAGACCCAGTACTTC
size: .
V: TRBV7-2
D: TRBD2
length: 18
J: TRBJ2-5

CDR3: CASSFPTETYGYTF
DNA: TGTGCCAGCAGCTTCCCGACGGAGACCTATGGCTACACCTTC
size: .
V: TRBV7-2
D: .
length: 14
J: TRBJ1-2